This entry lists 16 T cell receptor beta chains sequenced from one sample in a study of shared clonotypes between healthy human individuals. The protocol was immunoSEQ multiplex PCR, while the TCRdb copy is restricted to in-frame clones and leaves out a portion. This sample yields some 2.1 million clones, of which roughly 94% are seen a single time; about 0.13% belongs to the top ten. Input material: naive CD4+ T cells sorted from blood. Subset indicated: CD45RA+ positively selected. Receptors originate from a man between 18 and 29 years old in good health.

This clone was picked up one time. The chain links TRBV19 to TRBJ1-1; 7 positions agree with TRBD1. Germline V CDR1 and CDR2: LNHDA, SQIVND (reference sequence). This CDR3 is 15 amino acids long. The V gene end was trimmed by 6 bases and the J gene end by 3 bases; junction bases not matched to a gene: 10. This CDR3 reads CASSDATGQDTEAFF. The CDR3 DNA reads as TGTGCCAGTAGCGATGCGACAGGGCAGGACACTGAAGCTTTCTTT.

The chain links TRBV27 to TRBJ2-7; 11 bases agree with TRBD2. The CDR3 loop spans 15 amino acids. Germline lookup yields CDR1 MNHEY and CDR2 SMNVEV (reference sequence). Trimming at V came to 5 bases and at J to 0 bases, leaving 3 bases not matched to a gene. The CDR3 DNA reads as TGTGCCAGCAGTCCGACTAGCGGGGACTCCTACGAGCAGTACTTC. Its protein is CASSPTSGDSYEQYF.

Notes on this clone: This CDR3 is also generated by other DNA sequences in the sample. This CDR3 reads CASSLKGDYEQYF. As DNA, the CDR3 is TGTGCCAGCAGTTTAAAGGGGGACTACGAGCAGTACTTC. The chain recombines TRBV27 with TRBJ2-7; weak D call: TRBD1 (6 bases). The CDR3 extends over 13 amino acids. V lost 2 bases and J 3 bases, leaving 8 bases between the germline ends. CDR1 is MNHEY, CDR2 SMNVEV, per germline (reference sequence).

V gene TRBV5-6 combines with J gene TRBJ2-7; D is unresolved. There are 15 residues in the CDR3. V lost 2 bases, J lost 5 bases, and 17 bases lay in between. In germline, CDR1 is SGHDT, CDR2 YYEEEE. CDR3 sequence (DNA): TGTGCCAGCAGCTTTGTTTCTGGGGAAGTCAACGAGCAGTACTTC. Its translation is CASSFVSGEVNEQYF.

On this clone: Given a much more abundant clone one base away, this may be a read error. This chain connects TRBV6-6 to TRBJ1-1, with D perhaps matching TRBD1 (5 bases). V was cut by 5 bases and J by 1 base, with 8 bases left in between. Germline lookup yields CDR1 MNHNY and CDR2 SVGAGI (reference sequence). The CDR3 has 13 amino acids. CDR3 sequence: CASSHGQNTEAFF. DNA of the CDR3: TGTGCCAGCAGTCACGGACAGAACACTGAAGCTTTCTTT.

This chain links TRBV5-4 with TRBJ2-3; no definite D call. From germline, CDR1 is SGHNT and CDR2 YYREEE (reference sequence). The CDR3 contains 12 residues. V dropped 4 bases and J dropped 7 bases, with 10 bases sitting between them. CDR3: CASSDLLYTQYF. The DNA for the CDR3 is TGTGCCAGCAGCGATCTCCTGTATACGCAGTATTTT.

The CDR3 spells CASSPLRDGELFF. CDR3 sequence (DNA): TGTGCCAGCAGTCCACTTAGAGACGGGGAGCTGTTTTTT. The chain links TRBV2 to TRBJ2-2; D uncertain. Trimming removed 5 bases at V and 7 bases at J, with 11 bases between. This CDR3 has 13 amino acids. The germline V gene has CDR1 SNHLY and CDR2 FYNNEI.

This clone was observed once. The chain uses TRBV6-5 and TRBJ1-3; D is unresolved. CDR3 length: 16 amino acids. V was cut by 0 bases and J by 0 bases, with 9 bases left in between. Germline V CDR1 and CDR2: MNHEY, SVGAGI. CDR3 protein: CASSYSMAASGNTIYF. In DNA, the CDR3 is TGTGCCAGCAGTTACTCGATGGCAGCCTCTGGAAACACCATATATTTT.

As DNA, the CDR3 is TGTGCCAGCAGCCGGCTAACTAGCGGGGGTTACGAGCAGTACTTC. Translation gives CASSRLTSGGYEQYF. This chain uses TRBV2 with TRBJ2-7; 11 bases agree with TRBD2. The V and J ends lost 6 bases and 4 bases, in that order; junction bases with no gene match: 8. This CDR3 has 15 amino acids. CDR1 and CDR2 (germline): SNHLY, FYNNEI.

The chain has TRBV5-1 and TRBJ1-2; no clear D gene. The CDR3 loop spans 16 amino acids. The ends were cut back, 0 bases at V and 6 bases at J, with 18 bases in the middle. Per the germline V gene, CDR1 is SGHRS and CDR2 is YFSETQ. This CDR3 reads CASSLVFTEVQDGYTF. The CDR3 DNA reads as TGCGCCAGCAGCTTGGTTTTCACCGAAGTACAAGATGGCTACACCTTC.

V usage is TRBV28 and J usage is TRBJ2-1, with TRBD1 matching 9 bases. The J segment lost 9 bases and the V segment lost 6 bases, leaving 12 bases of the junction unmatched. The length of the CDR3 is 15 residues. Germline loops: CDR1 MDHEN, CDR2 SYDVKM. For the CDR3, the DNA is TGTGCCAGCAGCTCCCGGGACAGGGTTTATCGTGAGCAGTTCTTC. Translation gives CASSSRDRVYREQFF.

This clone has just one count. The CDR3 DNA sequence: TGTGCCAGCAGCTCCCCCCGTGGGACCCAGTACTTC. It encodes CASSSPRGTQYF. The chain uses TRBV5-4 and TRBJ2-5; no clear D. V dropped 3 bases and J dropped 7 bases, with 10 bases sitting between them. Germline V gene sequence: CDR1 SGHNT, CDR2 YYREEE (reference sequence). This CDR3 spans 12 amino acids.

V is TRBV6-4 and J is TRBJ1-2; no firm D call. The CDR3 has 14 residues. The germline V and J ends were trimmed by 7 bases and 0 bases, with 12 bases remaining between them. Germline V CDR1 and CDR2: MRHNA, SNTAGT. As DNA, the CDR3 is TGTGCCAGCAAACCGGACGGAGCTAACTATGGCTACACCTTC. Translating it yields CASKPDGANYGYTF.

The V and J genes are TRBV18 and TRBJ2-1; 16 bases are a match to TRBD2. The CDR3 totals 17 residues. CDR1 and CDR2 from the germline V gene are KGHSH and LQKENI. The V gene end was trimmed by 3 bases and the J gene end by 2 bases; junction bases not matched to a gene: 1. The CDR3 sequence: CASSPGTSGRAYNEQFF. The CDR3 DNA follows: TGTGCCAGCTCACCGGGGACTAGCGGGAGGGCCTACAATGAGCAGTTCTTC.

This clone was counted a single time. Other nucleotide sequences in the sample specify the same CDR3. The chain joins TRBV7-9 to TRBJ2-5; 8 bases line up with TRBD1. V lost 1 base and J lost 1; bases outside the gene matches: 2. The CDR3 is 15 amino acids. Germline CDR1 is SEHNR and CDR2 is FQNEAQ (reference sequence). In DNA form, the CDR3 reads TGTGCCAGCAGCTTAGGAGACAGGGGCCAAGAGACCCAGTACTTC. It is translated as CASSLGDRGQETQYF.

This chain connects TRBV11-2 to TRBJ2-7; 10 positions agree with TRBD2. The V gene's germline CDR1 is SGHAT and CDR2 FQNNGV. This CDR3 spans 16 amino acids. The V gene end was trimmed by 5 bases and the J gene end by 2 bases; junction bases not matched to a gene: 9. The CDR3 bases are TGTGCCAGCAGCCCACCCGTTGGACTAGCGGCCTACGAGCAGTACTTC. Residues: CASSPPVGLAAYEQYF.